This T cell receptor beta chain originates from a study of CD8+CD57+ T cells in acquired aplastic anemia. CDR1 and CDR2 (germline): LNHDA, SQIVND (reference sequence). The trim removed 7 bases at V and 7 bases at J, leaving 7 bases unmatched. The CDR3 is 13 amino acids. Investigators profiled TCR beta VDJ and CDR3 from genomic DNA template. TCRdb used MiXCR to reprocess the reads, holding one entry per CDR3 protein. The sample holds just over 400,000 distinct CDR3 sequences, just under 70% seen once. This clonotype was detected a few times. The sample taken for sequencing was sorted CD4+, CD8+, or CD8+CD57+ T cells (not recorded which) from PBMCs. This TCR came from a human donor in good health, serving as a control. V gene TRBV19 combines with J gene TRBJ1-2, with 9 bases lining up with TRBD1. The CDR3 nucleotides are TGTGCCAGTACGGGACAGGGAGTGAGTGGCTACACCTTC. Amino acid sequence: CASTGQGVSGYTF.